The source of this T cell receptor (beta chain) is a study of neurological immune-mediated disorders. Healthy controls comprised blood bank volunteers in Maryland, USA. Every sequencing run gave over 170 million TCR-beta sequences, taken from 15-18 subjects. TCRdb redid the calling of the 5' RACE reads with MiXCR, one entry per CDR3 protein. The table shows 20,000 to 25,000 distinct CDR3 sequences, with roughly 6.2% occurring only once. At least ten counts were recorded for this clonotype. Germline V CDR1 and CDR2: SGHVS, FNYEAQ. This CDR3 is built from 15 residues. V was pared by 5 bases and J by 0 bases, with 6 bases of the junction left unmatched.

This receptor was obtained from a young man in good health. Specimen: CD8+ T cells from blood. V usage is TRBV7-6 and J usage is TRBJ2-7; TRBD2 aligns across 8 bases. CDR3 region: CASSPSSGASYEQYF. Here the CDR3 DNA reads TGTGCCAGCAGCCCGAGTAGCGGGGCCTCCTACGAGCAGTACTTC.